These T cell receptor beta chains were read from a single sample in a study of T cells after yellow fever vaccination. MiXCR was run by TCRdb on the 5' RACE reads, yielding one entry per CDR3 protein. The data hold 180,000 or so distinct CDR3 sequences, with roughly 9.6% observed a single time. The source material was CD8+ T cells sorted from PBMCs, sampled 15 days after the yellow fever booster vaccination. The receptors stem from a man aged 18 to 30 who received the YFV17D yellow fever vaccine. The CDR3 runs from the conserved cysteine through the conserved F or W. Each record gives: J gene, D gene, clone size, V gene, CDR3 protein, CDR3 DNA. A D gene is named only where the DNA matches it firmly. Clone size is shown for a subset of rows, as once, few, many or a class of expanded clone.

TRBJ1-3 | . | . | TRBV6-5 | CASRGGSEAGNTIYF | TGTGCCAGCAGGGGCGGAAGTGAAGCTGGAAACACCATATATTTT
TRBJ1-2 | . | few | TRBV7-2 | CASSLYGEGNYGYTF | TGTGCCAGCAGCTTATACGGGGAAGGCAACTATGGCTACACCTTC
TRBJ1-5 | TRBD1 | many | TRBV9 | CASSPGGAGGPQHF | TGTGCCAGCAGCCCAGGGGGGGCTGGCGGGCCCCAGCATTTT
TRBJ2-6 | . | . | TRBV6-2/TRBV6-3 | CASSGTESSGANVLTF | TGTGCCAGCAGTGGGACGGAGAGCTCTGGGGCCAACGTCCTGACTTTC
TRBJ1-6 | TRBD1 | few | TRBV15 | CATSSQLGRGSPLHF | TGTGCCACCAGCTCTCAGCTAGGCAGGGGGTCACCCCTCCACTTT
TRBJ2-3 | TRBD2 | few | TRBV11-2 | CASRGVGTDTQYF | TGTGCCTCCCGGGGGGTTGGCACAGATACGCAGTATTTT
TRBJ2-3 | . | many | TRBV7-9 | CASSPPGDTQYF | TGTGCCAGCAGTCCCCCGGGGGATACGCAGTATTTT
TRBJ2-1 | TRBD2 | many | TRBV5-1 | CASSARLAGTSYNEQFF | TGCGCCAGCAGCGCCCGACTAGCGGGGACCTCCTACAATGAGCAGTTCTTC
TRBJ1-5 | . | few | TRBV27 | CASSLRGYSNQPQHF | TGTGCCAGCAGTTTGAGGGGGTATAGCAATCAGCCCCAGCATTTT
TRBJ2-7 | . | . | TRBV12-3/TRBV12-4 | CASSRGPSYEQYF | TGTGCCAGCAGCCGGGGACCCTCCTACGAGCAGTACTTC
TRBJ2-1 | . | . | TRBV20-1 | CSAHRVVRSSLEQFF | TGCAGTGCCCACCGGGTCGTTAGGAGCTCCCTTGAGCAGTTCTTC
TRBJ2-7 | . | few | TRBV19 | CASSIGTGNLYEQYF | TGTGCCAGTAGTATCGGAACAGGGAATTTATACGAGCAGTACTTC
TRBJ2-1 | . | few | TRBV4-1 | CASSPASVSYNEQFF | TGCGCCAGCAGCCCGGCCAGCGTCTCCTACAATGAGCAGTTCTTC
TRBJ2-7 | . | few | TRBV6-5 | CASSYDPGANYEQYF | TGTGCCAGCAGTTACGACCCTGGGGCTAACTACGAGCAGTACTTC
TRBJ2-2 | . | . | TRBV7-6 | CASSGGASTGELFF | TGTGCCAGCAGCGGGGGGGCGAGCACCGGGGAGCTGTTTTTT
TRBJ1-5 | TRBD1 | . | TRBV4-2 | CASSQNLGTAYSNQPQHF | TGTGCCAGCAGCCAGAACCTCGGGACAGCTTATAGCAATCAGCCCCAGCATTTT
TRBJ1-5 | . | many | TRBV15 | CATSREDPREQPQHF | TGTGCCACCAGCAGAGAGGACCCGCGGGAACAGCCCCAGCATTTT
TRBJ2-6 | TRBD1 | . | TRBV27 | CASSPRDRGISGANVLTF | TGTGCCAGCAGCCCCCGGGACAGGGGGATTTCTGGGGCCAACGTCCTGACTTTC
TRBJ2-3 | . | few | TRBV5-1 | CASSFRGRPTDTQYF | TGCGCCAGCAGCTTCAGGGGTCGCCCCACCGATACGCAGTATTTT
TRBJ1-3 | . | . | TRBV2 | CASSDRGQGPGNTIYF | TGTGCCAGCAGTGATAGAGGGCAGGGGCCTGGAAACACCATATATTTT
TRBJ2-1 | . | few | TRBV27 | CASSLLGTSNEQFF | TGTGCCAGCAGTTTACTAGGGACTTCCAATGAGCAGTTCTTC
TRBJ2-1 | . | . | TRBV9 | CASSGSGEQFF | TGTGCCAGCAGCGGCAGCGGTGAGCAGTTCTTC
TRBJ2-1 | . | few | TRBV6-4 | CASSATGLYNEQFF | TGTGCCAGCAGTGCGACGGGGTTATACAATGAGCAGTTCTTC
TRBJ1-2 | . | few | TRBV29-1 | CSAGVGDWLEGGYTF | TGCAGCGCTGGGGTAGGGGATTGGCTGGAGGGGGGCTACACCTTC
TRBJ2-5 | TRBD2 | few | TRBV7-8 | CASSLGGGLAGEQETQYF | TGTGCCAGCAGCTTAGGAGGGGGACTAGCGGGGGAGCAAGAGACCCAGTACTTC
TRBJ1-4 | . | few | TRBV7-2 | CASSLNPPGAKLFF | TGTGCCAGCAGCCTAAATCCCCCGGGGGCTAAACTGTTTTTT
TRBJ2-1 | TRBD1 | . | TRBV29-1 | CSVEEGQPVLNEQFF | TGCAGCGTTGAAGAGGGACAGCCCGTGCTTAATGAGCAGTTCTTC
TRBJ1-2 | TRBD1 | few | TRBV7-6 | CASSARQGFGYTF | TGTGCCAGCAGCGCTCGACAGGGTTTTGGCTACACCTTC
TRBJ2-3 | TRBD2 | many | TRBV6-4 | CASSDSASGGADTQYF | TGTGCCAGCAGTGACTCGGCTAGCGGGGGAGCAGATACGCAGTATTTT
TRBJ2-3 | . | . | TRBV13 | CASSPPLRGWDTQYF | TGTGCCAGCAGCCCCCCCCTTCGGGGGTGGGATACGCAGTATTTT
TRBJ2-1 | TRBD1 | . | TRBV6-2/TRBV6-3 | CASSTPGTDEQFF | TGTGCCAGCAGCACCCCGGGGACAGATGAGCAGTTCTTC
TRBJ2-3 | . | . | TRBV4-1 | CASSQPDGGFTQYF | TGCGCCAGCAGCCAGCCCGACGGGGGATTTACGCAGTATTTT
TRBJ1-2 | TRBD1 | . | TRBV4-3 | CASSPETTGNGVYGYTF | TGCGCCAGCAGCCCAGAAACGACAGGGAACGGTGTTTATGGCTACACCTTC
TRBJ1-5 | . | few | TRBV12-3/TRBV12-4 | CASSQGTANNQPQHF | TGTGCCAGCAGCCAGGGGACGGCCAACAATCAGCCCCAGCATTTT
TRBJ1-1 | TRBD1 | few | TRBV12-3/TRBV12-4 | CASSLQGGDTEAFF | TGTGCCAGCAGTTTACAGGGGGGAGACACTGAAGCTTTCTTT
TRBJ1-1 | TRBD1 | . | TRBV24-1 | CATSSRGHGTEAFF | TGTGCCACCAGCAGCAGGGGGCATGGCACTGAAGCTTTCTTT
TRBJ1-5 | TRBD1 | few | TRBV12-3/TRBV12-4 | CASIAGGQGGEEPQHF | TGTGCCAGCATTGCGGGGGGACAGGGAGGAGAGGAGCCCCAGCATTTT
TRBJ2-7 | . | . | TRBV7-9 | CASRYGSYEQYF | TGTGCCAGCAGATACGGGTCCTACGAGCAGTACTTC
TRBJ2-7 | . | few | TRBV11-3 | CASSSRDSWKQYF | TGTGCCAGCAGCTCGCGGGACAGCTGGAAGCAGTACTTC
TRBJ2-5 | . | . | TRBV12-3/TRBV12-4 | CASNFQGGATQYF | TGTGCCAGCAATTTTCAGGGGGGTGCGACCCAGTACTTC
TRBJ2-3 | . | . | TRBV3-1 | CASSQHGAQHTDTQYF | TGTGCCAGCAGCCAACATGGGGCCCAACACACAGATACGCAGTATTTT
TRBJ2-7 | . | few | TRBV4-1 | CASSHTRTEDEQYF | TGCGCCAGCAGCCATACCCGAACCGAGGACGAACAGTACTTC
TRBJ1-5 | . | . | TRBV28 | CASTLDSFNQPQHF | TGTGCCAGCACCTTAGACAGCTTTAATCAGCCCCAGCATTTT
TRBJ2-3 | . | few | TRBV4-1 | CASSLGRTQYF | TGCGCCAGCAGCCTTGGACGTACGCAGTATTTT
TRBJ1-6 | . | few | TRBV6-1 | CASSVRKDGNSPLHF | TGTGCCAGCAGTGTAAGAAAGGATGGTAATTCACCCCTCCACTTT
TRBJ2-5 | . | . | TRBV7-7 | CASSLDPYQETQYF | TGTGCCAGCAGCTTAGACCCGTACCAAGAGACCCAGTACTTC
TRBJ2-5 | TRBD2 | . | TRBV20-1 | CSATVWEGETQYF | TGCAGTGCCACCGTCTGGGAGGGAGAGACCCAGTACTTC
TRBJ2-3 | . | . | TRBV7-9 | CASSADSEAQYF | TGTGCCAGCTCCGCGGACAGTGAAGCGCAGTATTTT
TRBJ2-3 | TRBD2 | few | TRBV20-1 | CSADTLAGGGKADTQYF | TGCAGTGCCGACACACTAGCGGGGGGGGGTAAGGCAGATACGCAGTATTTT
TRBJ2-2 | . | many | TRBV24-1 | CATSDLRKVGELFF | TGTGCCACCAGTGATTTGCGGAAAGTCGGGGAGCTGTTTTTT
TRBJ2-7 | TRBD1 | . | TRBV4-1 | CASSLGTGDSEQYF | TGCGCCAGCAGCCTCGGGACAGGGGACAGCGAGCAGTACTTC
TRBJ1-3 | . | . | TRBV7-9 | CASRAGVRGNTIYF | TGTGCCAGCAGAGCAGGGGTACGCGGAAACACCATATATTTT
TRBJ1-4 | . | few | TRBV13 | CASSVRVATNEKLFF | TGTGCCAGCAGCGTAAGAGTTGCAACTAATGAAAAACTGTTTTTT
TRBJ1-1 | . | . | TRBV24-1 | CATSDFAGDLRKTEAFF | TGTGCCACCAGTGATTTTGCGGGAGACCTGAGGAAGACTGAAGCTTTCTTT
TRBJ2-6 | . | few | TRBV7-9 | CASSAISAAGANVLTF | TGTGCCAGCAGCGCAATCTCAGCTGCCGGGGCCAACGTCCTGACTTTC
TRBJ1-1 | . | . | TRBV6-6 | CAASPRGGNTEAFF | TGTGCCGCAAGCCCGCGGGGGGGAAACACTGAAGCTTTCTTT
TRBJ1-5 | . | few | TRBV7-9 | CASSPGLSYSNQPQHF | TGTGCCAGCAGCCCGGGGCTGAGTTATAGCAATCAGCCCCAGCATTTT